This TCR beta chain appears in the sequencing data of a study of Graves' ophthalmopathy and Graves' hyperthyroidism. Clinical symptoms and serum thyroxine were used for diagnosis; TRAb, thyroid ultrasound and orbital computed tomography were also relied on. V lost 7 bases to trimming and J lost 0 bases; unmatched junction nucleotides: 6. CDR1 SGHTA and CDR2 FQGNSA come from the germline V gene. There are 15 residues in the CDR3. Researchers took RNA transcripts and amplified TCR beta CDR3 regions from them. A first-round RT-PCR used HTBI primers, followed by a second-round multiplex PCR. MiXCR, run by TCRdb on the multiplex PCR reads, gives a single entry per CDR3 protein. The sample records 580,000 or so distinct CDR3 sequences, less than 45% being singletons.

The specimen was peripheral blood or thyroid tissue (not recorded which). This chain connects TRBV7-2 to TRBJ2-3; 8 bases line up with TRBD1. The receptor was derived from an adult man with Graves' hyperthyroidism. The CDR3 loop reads CASTRTGSSTDTQYF. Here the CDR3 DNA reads TGTGCCAGCACCAGGACAGGGTCTAGCACAGATACGCAGTATTTT.